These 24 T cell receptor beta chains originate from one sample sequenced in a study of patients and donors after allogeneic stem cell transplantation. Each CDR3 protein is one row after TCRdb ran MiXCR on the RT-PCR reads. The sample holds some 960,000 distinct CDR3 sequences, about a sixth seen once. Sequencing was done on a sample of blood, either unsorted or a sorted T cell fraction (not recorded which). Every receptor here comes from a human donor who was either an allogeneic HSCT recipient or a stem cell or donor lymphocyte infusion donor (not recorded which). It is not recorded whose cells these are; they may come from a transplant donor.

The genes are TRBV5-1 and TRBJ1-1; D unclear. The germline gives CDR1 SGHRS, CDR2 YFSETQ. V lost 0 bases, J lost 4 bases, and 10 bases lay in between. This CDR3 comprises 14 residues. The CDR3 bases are TGCGCCAGCAGCTTGGCAGAGAGTGCCACTGAAGCTTTCTTT. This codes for CASSLAESATEAFF. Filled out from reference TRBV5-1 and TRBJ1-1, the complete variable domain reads KAGVTQTPRYLIKTRGQQVTLSCSPISGHRSVSWYQQTPGQGLQFLFEYFSETQRNKGNFPGRFSGRQFSNSRSEMNVSTLELGDSALYLCASSLAESATEAFFGQGTRLTVV.

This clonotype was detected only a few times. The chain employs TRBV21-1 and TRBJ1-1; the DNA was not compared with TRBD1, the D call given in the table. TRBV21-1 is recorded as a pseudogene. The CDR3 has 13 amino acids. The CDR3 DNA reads TGTGCCAGCAGGGCAGGGGTCCACACTGAAGCTTTCTTT. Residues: CASRAGVHTEAFF.

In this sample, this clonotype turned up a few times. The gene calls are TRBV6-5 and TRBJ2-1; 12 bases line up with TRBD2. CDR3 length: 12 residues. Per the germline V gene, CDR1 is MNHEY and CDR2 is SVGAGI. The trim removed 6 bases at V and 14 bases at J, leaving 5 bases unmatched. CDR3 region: CASRELAGGEFF. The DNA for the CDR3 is TGTGCCAGCAGGGAACTAGCGGGGGGTGAGTTCTTC.

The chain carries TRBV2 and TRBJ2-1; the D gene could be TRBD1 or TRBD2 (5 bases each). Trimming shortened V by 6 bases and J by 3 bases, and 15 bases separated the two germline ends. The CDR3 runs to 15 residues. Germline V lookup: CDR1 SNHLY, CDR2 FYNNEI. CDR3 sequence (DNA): TGTGCCAGCAGGGGGACGTTCATACACTACAATGAGCAGTTCTTC. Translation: CASRGTFIHYNEQFF.

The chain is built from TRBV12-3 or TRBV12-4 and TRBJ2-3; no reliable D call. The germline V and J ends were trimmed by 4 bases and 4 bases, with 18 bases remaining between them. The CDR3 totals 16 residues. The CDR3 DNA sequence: TGTGCCAGCAGTTCCCCGGATGGATACTCCCCAGATACGCAGTATTTT. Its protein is CASSSPDGYSPDTQYF.

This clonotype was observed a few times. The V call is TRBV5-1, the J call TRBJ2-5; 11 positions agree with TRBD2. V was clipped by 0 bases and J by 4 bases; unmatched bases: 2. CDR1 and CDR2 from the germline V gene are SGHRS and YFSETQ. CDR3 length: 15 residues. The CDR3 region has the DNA TGCGCCAGCAGCTTGGCTAGCGGGAGGCGAGAGACCCAGTACTTC. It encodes CASSLASGRRETQYF.

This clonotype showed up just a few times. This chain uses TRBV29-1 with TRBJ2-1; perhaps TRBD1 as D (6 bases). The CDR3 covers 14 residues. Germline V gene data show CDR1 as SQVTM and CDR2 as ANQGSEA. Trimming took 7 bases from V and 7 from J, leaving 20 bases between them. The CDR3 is CSGRWNRVRNEQFF. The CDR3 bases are TGCAGCGGAAGGTGGAACAGGGTAAGAAATGAGCAGTTCTTC.

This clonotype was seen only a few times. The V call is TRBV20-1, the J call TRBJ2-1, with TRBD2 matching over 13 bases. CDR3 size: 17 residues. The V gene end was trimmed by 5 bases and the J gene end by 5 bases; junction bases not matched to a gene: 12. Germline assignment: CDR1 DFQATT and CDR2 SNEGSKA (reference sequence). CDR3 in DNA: TGCAGTGCTCCGCGGACTAGCGGGAGTCCTGTCAACAATGAGCAGTTCTTC. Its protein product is CSAPRTSGSPVNNEQFF.

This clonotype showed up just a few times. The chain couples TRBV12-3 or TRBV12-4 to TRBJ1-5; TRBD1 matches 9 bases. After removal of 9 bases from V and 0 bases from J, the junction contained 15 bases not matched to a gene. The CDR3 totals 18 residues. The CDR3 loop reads CASYMGGQGPYSNQPQHF. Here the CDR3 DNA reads TGTGCCAGTTACATGGGGGGACAGGGCCCTTATAGCAATCAGCCCCAGCATTTT.

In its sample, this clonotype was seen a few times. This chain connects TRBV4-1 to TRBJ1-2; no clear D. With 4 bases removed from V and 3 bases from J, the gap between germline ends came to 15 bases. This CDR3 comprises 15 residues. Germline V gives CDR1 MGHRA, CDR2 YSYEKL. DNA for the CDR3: TGCGCCAGCAGCCTAAACCTCCTCACGGACTATGGCTACACCTTC. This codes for CASSLNLLTDYGYTF.

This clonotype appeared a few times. CDR3 loop: CASSAEVLDTQYF. CDR3 nucleotides: TGCGCCAGCAGCGCCGAGGTTTTGGATACGCAGTATTTT. The J gene is TRBJ2-3, the V gene TRBV5-1; D not resolved. The CDR3 sequence is 13 residues long. Germline V CDR1 and CDR2: SGHRS, YFSETQ. V was shortened by 4 bases and J by 6 bases, with 12 bases between the two germline ends.

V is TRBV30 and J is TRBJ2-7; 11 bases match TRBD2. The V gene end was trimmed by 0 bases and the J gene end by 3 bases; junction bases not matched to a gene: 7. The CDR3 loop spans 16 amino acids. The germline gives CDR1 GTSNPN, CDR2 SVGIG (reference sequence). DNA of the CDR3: TGTGCCTGGAGTGTACTGGGACTAGCGGTGTACTACGAGCAGTACTTC. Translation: CAWSVLGLAVYYEQYF.

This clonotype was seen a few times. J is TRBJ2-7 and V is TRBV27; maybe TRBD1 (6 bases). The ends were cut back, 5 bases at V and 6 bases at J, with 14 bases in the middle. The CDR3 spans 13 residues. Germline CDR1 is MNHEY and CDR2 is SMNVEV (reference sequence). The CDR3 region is CASSNQQGREQYF. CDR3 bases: TGTGCCAGCAGTAATCAACAGGGTCGCGAGCAGTACTTC.

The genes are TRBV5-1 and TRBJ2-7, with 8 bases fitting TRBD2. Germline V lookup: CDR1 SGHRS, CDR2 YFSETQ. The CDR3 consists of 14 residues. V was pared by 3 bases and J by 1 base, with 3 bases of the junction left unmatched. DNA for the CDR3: TGCGCCAGCAGCTATAGCGGGGAGTCCTACGAGCAGTACTTC. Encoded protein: CASSYSGESYEQYF. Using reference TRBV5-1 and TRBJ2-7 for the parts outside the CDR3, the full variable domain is KAGVTQTPRYLIKTRGQQVTLSCSPISGHRSVSWYQQTPGQGLQFLFEYFSETQRNKGNFPGRFSGRQFSNSRSEMNVSTLELGDSALYLCASSYSGESYEQYFGPGTRLTVT.

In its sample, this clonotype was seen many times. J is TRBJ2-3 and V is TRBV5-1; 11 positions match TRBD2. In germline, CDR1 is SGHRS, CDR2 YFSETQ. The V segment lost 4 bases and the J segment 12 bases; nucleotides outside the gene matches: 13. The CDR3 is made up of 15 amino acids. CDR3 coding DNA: TGCGCCAGCAGCCGAGAGCTAACTAGCGGGAGTTTTCAGTATTTT. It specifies CASSRELTSGSFQYF.

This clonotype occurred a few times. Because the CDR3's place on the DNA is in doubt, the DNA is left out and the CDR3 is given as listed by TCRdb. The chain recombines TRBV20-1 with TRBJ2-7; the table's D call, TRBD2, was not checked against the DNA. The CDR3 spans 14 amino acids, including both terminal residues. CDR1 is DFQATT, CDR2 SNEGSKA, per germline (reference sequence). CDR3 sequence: CSAKPGLHFGEQYF.

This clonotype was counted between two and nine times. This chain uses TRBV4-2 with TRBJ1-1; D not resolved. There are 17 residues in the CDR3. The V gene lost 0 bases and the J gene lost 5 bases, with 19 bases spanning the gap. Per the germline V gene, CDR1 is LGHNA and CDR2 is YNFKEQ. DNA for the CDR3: TGTGCCAGCAGCCAAGAAAGCACGACGGCTGAACGGACTGAAGCTTTCTTT. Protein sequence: CASSQESTTAERTEAFF.

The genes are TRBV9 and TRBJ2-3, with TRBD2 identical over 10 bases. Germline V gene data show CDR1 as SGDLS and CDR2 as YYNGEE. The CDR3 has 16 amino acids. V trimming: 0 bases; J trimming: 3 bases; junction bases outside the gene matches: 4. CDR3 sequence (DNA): TGTGCCAGCAGCGTAGTAGCGGGGGGCGTGACAGATACGCAGTATTTT. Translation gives CASSVVAGGVTDTQYF.

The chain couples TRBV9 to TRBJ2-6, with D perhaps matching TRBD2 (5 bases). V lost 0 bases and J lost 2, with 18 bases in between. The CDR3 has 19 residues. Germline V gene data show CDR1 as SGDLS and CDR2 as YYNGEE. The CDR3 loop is CASSVGSGGSGTGANVLTF. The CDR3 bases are TGTGCCAGCAGCGTAGGGTCCGGTGGTTCGGGGACTGGGGCCAACGTCCTGACTTTC.

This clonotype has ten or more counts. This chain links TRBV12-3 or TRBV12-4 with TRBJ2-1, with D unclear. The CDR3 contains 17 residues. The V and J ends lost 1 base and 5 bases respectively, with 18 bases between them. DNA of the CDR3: TGTGCCAGCAGTTTAGTTGCTGGGTGGGGTCCGAACAATGAGCAGTTCTTC. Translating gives CASSLVAGWGPNNEQFF.

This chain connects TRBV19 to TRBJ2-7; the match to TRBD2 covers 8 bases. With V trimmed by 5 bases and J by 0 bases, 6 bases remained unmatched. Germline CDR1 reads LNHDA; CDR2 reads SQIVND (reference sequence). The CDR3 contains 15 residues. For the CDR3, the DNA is TGTGCCAGTAGTGGGGAGCGGGGGATCTCCTACGAGCAGTACTTC. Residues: CASSGERGISYEQYF.

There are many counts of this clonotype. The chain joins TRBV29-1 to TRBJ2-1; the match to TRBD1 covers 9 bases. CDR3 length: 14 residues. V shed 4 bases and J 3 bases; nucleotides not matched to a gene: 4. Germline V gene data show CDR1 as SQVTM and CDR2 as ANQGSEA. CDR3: CSVGQGGGYNEQFF. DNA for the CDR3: TGCAGCGTTGGACAGGGGGGGGGCTACAATGAGCAGTTCTTC.

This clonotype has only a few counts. The CDR3 sequence is CASSQRADRGEQYF. The CDR3 DNA reads TGTGCCAGCAGCCAACGGGCCGACCGGGGCGAGCAGTACTTC. The chain carries TRBV3-1 and TRBJ2-7; TRBD2 might be the D (5 bases). Germline-derived CDR1 and CDR2 are LGHDT and YNNKEL (reference sequence). The V gene lost 2 bases and the J gene lost 6 bases, with 14 bases spanning the gap. CDR3 size: 14 residues.

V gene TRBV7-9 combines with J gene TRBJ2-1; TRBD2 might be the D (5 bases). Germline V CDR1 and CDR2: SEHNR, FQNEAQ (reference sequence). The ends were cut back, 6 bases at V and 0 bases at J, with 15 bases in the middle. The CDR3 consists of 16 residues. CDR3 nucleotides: TGTGCCAGCAGTCCCGGAGGCGGAACCTCCTACAATGAGCAGTTCTTC. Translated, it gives CASSPGGGTSYNEQFF.